The present T cell receptor (beta chain) was sequenced within a study of cytomegalovirus exposure and HLA in healthy donors. Whole-study results and caveats: Per a later analysis, fewer than 20,000 TCR beta sequences showed association with HLA alleles at 0.05 false discovery rate. Altogether, about 160 TCR beta chains were recorded as cytomegalovirus-associated.

This clone was detected a few times. The antigen is unknown. With 60 Vbeta and 13 Jbeta primers, the PCR was carried out. Sequencing used immunoSEQ multiplex PCR; TCRdb keeps in-frame clones, though not all of them. The sample includes 150,000 to 200,000 clones, roughly 78% of them seen just once. The TCR comes from a woman aged 45-65 years in good health and CMV-seropositive. Sequencing was performed on PBMCs.

The CDR3 DNA reads TGTGCCAGCAGCCTCCTATTTTACACTGAAGCTTTCTTT. Translating it yields CASSLLFYTEAFF. The rearrangement uses TRBV9 and TRBJ1-1, with D unresolved. Trimming took off 4 bases at V and 3 bases at J, with 10 bases between the two ends. The CDR3 loop spans 13 amino acids. From germline, CDR1 is SGDLS and CDR2 YYNGEE.